What follows are 9 T cell receptor beta chains derived from one specimen sequenced in a study of cytomegalovirus exposure and HLA in healthy donors. Profiling relied on immunoSEQ multiplex PCR, and the TCRdb table lists in-frame clones only, not all of them. The sample has 160,000 or so clones, about 87% seen once. The sequenced sample was PBMCs. All receptors come from a woman aged 25 to 39 in good health and CMV-seronegative.

This clone was seen a handful of times. V and J are TRBV11-2 and TRBJ1-2, with D possibly TRBD1 on 6 matching bases. This CDR3 region has 13 residues. In germline, CDR1 is SGHAT, CDR2 FQNNGV. Trimming left V 4 bases short and J 4 bases short, with 10 bases between. The CDR3 loop is CASSSNRAYGYTF. The CDR3 coding sequence is TGTGCCAGCAGCTCTAACAGGGCCTATGGCTACACCTTC.

This clone appeared a few times. The chain carries TRBV30 and TRBJ1-5, with a tentative D call TRBD1 (6 bases). V was shortened by 7 bases and J by 6 bases, with 13 bases between the two germline ends. The CDR3 is 12 residues long. The germline CDR1 and CDR2 sequences are GTSNPN and SVGIG (reference sequence). The CDR3 here is CASRQVSQPQHF. CDR3 nucleotide sequence: TGTGCCTCTCGACAGGTAAGTCAGCCCCAGCATTTT.

In nucleotides, the CDR3 is TGTGCCAGCAGCGTAGATTGGCGGGTGGCCGAGCAGTACTTC. It translates to CASSVDWRVAEQYF. The genes are TRBV9 and TRBJ2-7; tentative D call: TRBD2 (5 bases). This CDR3 comprises 14 residues. V was clipped by 0 bases and J by 6 bases, with 13 bases between them. Looked up from germline, CDR1 is SGDLS and CDR2 is YYNGEE.

V and J are TRBV5-1 and TRBJ1-6; a weak D match, TRBD1 (6 bases). CDR1 is SGHRS, CDR2 YFSETQ, per germline. The CDR3 has 14 residues. The V end was cut by 1 base, the J end by 9 bases, with 11 bases between. CDR3 region: CASSLWGHASPLHF. In DNA form, the CDR3 reads TGCGCCAGCAGCTTGTGGGGGCATGCTTCACCCCTCCACTTT.

The chain uses TRBV21-1 and TRBJ2-3; the table's D call TRBD1 went unverified against the DNA. TRBV21-1 is marked as a pseudogene. This CDR3 has 15 residues. The CDR3 bases are TGTGCCAGCAGCCCCCCGGGACAGAGCACAGATACGCAGTATTTT. Its protein product is CASSPPGQSTDTQYF.

This rearrangement joins TRBV7-8 to TRBJ2-5; 10 bases agree with TRBD2. Germline trimming cut 1 base from V and 7 bases from J; bases unmatched to any gene: 15. Germline values: CDR1 SGHVS, CDR2 FQNEAQ. CDR3 length equals 18 residues. In DNA, the CDR3 is TGTGCCAGCAGCTTAGTTCGCCGTGGGCTAGCGGGGGAATCGACCCAGTACTTC. Translated, it gives CASSLVRRGLAGESTQYF.

The DNA of the CDR3 is TGTGCCAGCAGCTTAACAGGGCAGACGATCTACAATGAGCAGTTCTTC. As protein: CASSLTGQTIYNEQFF. The rearrangement links TRBV11-2 to TRBJ2-1, with a weak D call TRBD1 (6 bases). V shed 2 bases and J shed 3 bases, with 14 bases lying between them. CDR1 and CDR2 (germline): SGHAT, FQNNGV. There are 16 residues in the CDR3.

This rearrangement joins TRBV19 to TRBJ2-5; 14 bases align to TRBD2. Germline CDR1 LNHDA, CDR2 SQIVND (reference sequence). The CDR3 runs to 17 residues. V shed 5 bases and J 5 bases; nucleotides not matched to a gene: 10. CDR3 region: CASSAGTSGGRRETQYF. The CDR3, as DNA: TGTGCCAGTAGTGCTGGGACTAGCGGGGGTCGGAGGGAGACCCAGTACTTC.

V usage is TRBV15 and J usage is TRBJ2-5; 8 bases fit TRBD2. The CDR3 covers 16 residues. V lost 0 bases and J lost 4; bases outside the gene matches: 7. CDR1 and CDR2 (germline): LNHNV, YYDKDF (reference sequence). For the CDR3, the DNA is TGTGCCACCAGCAGAGATCGGGGGGGCCCCGGAGAGACCCAGTACTTC. Its translation: CATSRDRGGPGETQYF.